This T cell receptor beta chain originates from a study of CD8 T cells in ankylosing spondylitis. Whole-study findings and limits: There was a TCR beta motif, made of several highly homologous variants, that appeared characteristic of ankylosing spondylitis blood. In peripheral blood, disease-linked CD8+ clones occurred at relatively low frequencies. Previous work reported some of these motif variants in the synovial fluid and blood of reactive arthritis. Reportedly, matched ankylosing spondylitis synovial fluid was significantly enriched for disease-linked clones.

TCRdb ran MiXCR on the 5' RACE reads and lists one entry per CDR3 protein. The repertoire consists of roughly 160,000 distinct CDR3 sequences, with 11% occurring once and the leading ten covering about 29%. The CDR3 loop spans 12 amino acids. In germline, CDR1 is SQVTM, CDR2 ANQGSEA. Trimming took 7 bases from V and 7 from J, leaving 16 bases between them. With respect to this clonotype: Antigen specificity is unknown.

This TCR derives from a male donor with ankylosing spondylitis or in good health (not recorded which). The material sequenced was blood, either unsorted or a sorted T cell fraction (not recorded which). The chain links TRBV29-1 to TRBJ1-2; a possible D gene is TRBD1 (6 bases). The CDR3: CSGEGGSGGYTF. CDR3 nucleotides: TGCAGCGGGGAGGGGGGATCAGGTGGCTACACCTTC.